The text below deals with one T cell receptor (beta chain). Its antigen is undetermined. Antigen-specific CD4+ T cells were expanded with viral peptide pools in the ViraFEST assay before sequencing. Once cultured for approximately ten days, the cells underwent separation to obtain CD4+ T cells. Vaccinees lacked prior SARS-CoV-2 infection and tested negative for nucleocapsid antibodies. Method: immunoSEQ multiplex PCR; TCRdb's copy keeps in-frame clones and lacks some. The table lists approximately 21,000 clones, about 63% of them singletons. These data belong to a study of vaccination effects on CD4 cells after COVID-19. Study information: The participants, recipients of two vaccine doses, got either BNT162b2 or mRNA-1273. Findings and caveats of the study: Late post-vaccination, clones induced by infection and those induced by vaccine underwent marked clonal contraction.

Trimming cost V 1 base and J 4 bases, with 10 bases left between them. The CDR3 totals 14 residues. The germline V gene has CDR1 SEHNR and CDR2 FQNEAQ (reference sequence). The V and J genes are TRBV7-9 and TRBJ1-1, with D possibly matching TRBD1 (6 bases). The TCR originated in a human donor who received a COVID-19 vaccine. The source was CD4+ T cells from PBMCs cultured with HCoV-NL63 spike peptides, collected before COVID-19 vaccination. The CDR3 spells CASSLGGRATEAFF. In DNA form, the CDR3 reads TGTGCCAGCAGCTTAGGGGGGCGGGCCACTGAAGCTTTCTTT. Full variable domain (rest looked up from reference TRBV7-9 and TRBJ1-1): DTGVSQNPRHKITKRGQNVTFRCDPISEHNRLYWYRQTLGQGPEFLTYFQNEAQLEKSRLLSDRFSAERPKGSFSTLEIQRTEQGDSAMYLCASSLGGRATEAFFGQGTRLTVV.